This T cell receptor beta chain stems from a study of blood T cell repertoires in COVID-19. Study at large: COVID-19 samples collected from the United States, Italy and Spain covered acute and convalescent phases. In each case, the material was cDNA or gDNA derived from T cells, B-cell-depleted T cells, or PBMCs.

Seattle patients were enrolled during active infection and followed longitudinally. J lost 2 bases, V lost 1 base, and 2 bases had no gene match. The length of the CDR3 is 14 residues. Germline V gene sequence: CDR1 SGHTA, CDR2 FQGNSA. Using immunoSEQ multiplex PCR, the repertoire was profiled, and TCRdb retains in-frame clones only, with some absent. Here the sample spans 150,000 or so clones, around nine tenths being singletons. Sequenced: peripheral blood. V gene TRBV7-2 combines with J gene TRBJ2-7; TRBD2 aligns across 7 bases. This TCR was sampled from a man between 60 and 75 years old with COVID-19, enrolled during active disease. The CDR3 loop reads CASSLGGSPYEQYF. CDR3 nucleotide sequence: TGTGCCAGCAGCTTAGGCGGGAGCCCCTACGAGCAGTACTTC.